A single sample is the source of the 27 T cell receptor beta chains below, sequenced in a study of regulatory T cells in long-lasting Graves disease. Library construction for TCR beta used iRepertoire HTBI primers and Arm-PCR of CDR3 regions. TCRdb reanalysed the multiplex PCR reads using MiXCR and keeps one entry per CDR3 protein. The sample has 400,000 to 450,000 distinct CDR3 sequences, around 17% seen once. As to time point: newly diagnosed GD, antithyroid drugs for less than 3 months. PBMC RNA was the source of the TCR library. These sequences were also reported in another study, on T cells in Graves' hyperthyroidism and ophthalmopathy.

Sequenced material: peripheral blood mononuclear cells (PBMCs), taken at new diagnosis, from a patient treated with antithyroid drugs. These receptors were obtained from a woman between 25 and 40 years old with Graves disease.

J is TRBJ2-7 and V is TRBV6-2 or TRBV6-3; 9 bases line up with TRBD2. The CDR3 is made up of 15 amino acids. The V and J ends lost 6 bases and 1 base, in that order; junction bases with no gene match: 7. Germline loops: CDR1 MNHEY, CDR2 SVGEGT. CDR3 in amino acids: CASRTAGGASYEQYF. DNA for the CDR3: TGTGCCAGCAGGACAGCGGGAGGAGCATCCTACGAGCAGTACTTC.

V and J are TRBV6-1 and TRBJ2-2; maybe TRBD2 (5 bases). From germline, CDR1 is MNHNS and CDR2 SASEGT. CDR3 size: 13 residues. With 6 bases removed from V and 6 bases from J, the gap between germline ends came to 11 bases. The CDR3 DNA sequence: TGTGCCAGCAGGGAGAGAGGGCCCGGGGAGCTGTTTTTT. It is translated as CASRERGPGELFF.

This clonotype was seen many times. This chain links TRBV7-6 with TRBJ2-1; D is unclear. The CDR3 contains 13 residues. Trimming pared 1 base from V and 9 bases from J, leaving 10 bases between. Per the germline V gene, CDR1 is SGHVS and CDR2 is FNYEAQ. CDR3 in amino acids: CASSLDLRSEQFF. DNA for the CDR3: TGTGCCAGCAGCTTAGATTTGAGAAGTGAGCAGTTCTTC.

This clonotype was seen ten or more times. The chain recombines TRBV27 with TRBJ2-1; either TRBD1 or TRBD2 may fit D (5 bases each). Germline CDR1 and CDR2: MNHEY and SMNVEV (reference sequence). The CDR3 totals 18 residues. V lost 6 bases and J lost 5, with 26 bases in between. CDR3 residues: CASSSRPPGPWPHNEQFF. CDR3 DNA sequence: TGTGCCAGCAGCTCCCGCCCTCCGGGACCCTGGCCCCACAATGAGCAGTTCTTC.

The J gene is TRBJ2-2, the V gene TRBV5-8, with D perhaps given as TRBD1 or TRBD2 (5 bases each). This CDR3 spans 15 amino acids. The germline V gene encodes CDR1 SGHTS and CDR2 YDEGEE. V lost 3 bases, J lost 3 bases, and 12 bases lay in between. The CDR3 region is CASSSRDGDTGELFF. For the CDR3, the DNA is TGTGCCAGCAGCTCCCGGGACGGAGACACCGGGGAGCTGTTTTTT.

This clonotype was counted many times. The chain recombines TRBV3-1 with TRBJ1-6; no definite D call. In germline, CDR1 is LGHDT, CDR2 YNNKEL (reference sequence). V dropped 2 bases and J dropped 10 bases, with 12 bases sitting between them. The CDR3 sequence is 14 residues long. The CDR3 bases are TGTGCCAGCAGCCAACTCACCCCGGCCTCACCCCTCCACTTT. Translated, it gives CASSQLTPASPLHF.

This clonotype has only a few counts. J is TRBJ2-2 and V is TRBV6-1, with 12 bases identical to TRBD1. Germline lookup yields CDR1 MNHNS and CDR2 SASEGT. The CDR3 is 20 residues long. Trimming removed 6 bases from V and 3 bases from J; junction bases left unmatched: 17. CDR3 DNA: TGTGCCAGCAGCACCTTACCGGGACAGGGGGCAGCGAAGGACACCGGGGAGCTGTTTTTT. This encodes CASSTLPGQGAAKDTGELFF.

There are many counts of this clonotype. This chain connects TRBV7-9 to TRBJ1-1; tentative D call: TRBD1 (6 bases). The V end was cut by 1 base, the J end by 0 bases, with 21 bases between. There are 19 residues in the CDR3. CDR1 SEHNR and CDR2 FQNEAQ come from the germline V gene (reference sequence). The CDR3 protein is CASSLGRGANLVLNTEAFF. In nucleotides, the CDR3 is TGTGCCAGCAGCTTAGGCAGGGGCGCAAATTTGGTCTTGAACACTGAAGCTTTCTTT.

This clonotype was detected many times. This chain links TRBV28 with TRBJ2-7, with 10 bases matching TRBD2. The germline CDR1 and CDR2 sequences are MDHEN and SYDVKM. J lost 7 bases, V lost 7 bases, and 4 bases had no gene match. The CDR3 length is 12 residues. Here the CDR3 DNA reads TGTGCCAGCAACAGCGGGAGGGGGGAGCAGTACTTC. It encodes CASNSGRGEQYF.

This clonotype was detected ten times or more. This sequence joins TRBV6-2 or TRBV6-3 and TRBJ1-4, with 7 nucleotides matching TRBD1. V dropped 0 bases and J dropped 5; count of bases not matched to a gene: 3. Germline loops: CDR1 MNHEY, CDR2 SVGEGT. This CDR3 is 15 amino acids long. CDR3 region: CASSYSGTVNEKLFF. As DNA, the CDR3 is TGTGCCAGCAGTTACTCCGGGACAGTGAATGAAAAACTGTTTTTT.

Concerning this clonotype: The junction and the germline gene differ at one end; a read error may be behind it. The chain employs TRBV7-9 and TRBJ1-1; no definite D call. CDR1 is SEHNR and CDR2 is FQNEAQ in the germline V gene (reference sequence). The CDR3 covers 14 residues. CDR3 nucleotides: TGTGCCAGCAGCTCAGGAGGGCTGACTACTGAAGCTTACTTT. Its translation: CASSSGGLTTEAYF.

This clonotype showed up just a few times. This sequence joins TRBV27 and TRBJ1-1, with 7 bases lining up with TRBD1. The ends lost 6 bases at V and 1 base at J; junction bases unmatched: 5. Germline lookup yields CDR1 MNHEY and CDR2 SMNVEV (reference sequence). The CDR3 consists of 14 residues. The DNA of the CDR3 is TGTGCCAGCAGATTACAGGGGTCGAACACTGAAGCTTTCTTT. This codes for CASRLQGSNTEAFF.

This clonotype was seen a handful of times. The chain combines TRBV5-1 with TRBJ1-1; a weak D match, TRBD1 (5 bases). Per germline, CDR1 SGHRS and CDR2 YFSETQ. V dropped 0 bases and J dropped 4 bases, with 13 bases sitting between them. The CDR3 is 15 residues long. The CDR3 loop is CASSLALERGTEAFF. The CDR3 DNA follows: TGCGCCAGCAGCTTGGCCCTTGAAAGGGGCACTGAAGCTTTCTTT.

This clonotype showed up just a few times. Given a much more abundant clone one base away, this may be a read error. V gene TRBV11-2 combines with J gene TRBJ2-3; tentative D call: TRBD2 (7 bases). The CDR3 extends over 16 amino acids. Germline V gene lookup returns CDR1 SGHAT and CDR2 FQNNGV. CDR3 bases: TGTGCCAGCAGCTTAGTTGCGGGGGCCTCCGGGAATGAGCAGTCCTTC. Protein product: CASSLVAGASGNEQSF.

This clonotype was seen repeatedly, ten times or more. CDR3 DNA sequence: TGTGCCAGCAGTCTACCCCTCGGCGGAGGTGGCTACACCTTC. Its translation is CASSLPLGGGGYTF. This chain links TRBV28 with TRBJ1-2; no clear D. Germline loops: CDR1 MDHEN, CDR2 SYDVKM. The CDR3 extends over 14 amino acids. The V end was cut by 5 bases, the J end by 7 bases, with 17 bases between.

This clonotype was seen ten or more times. The J gene is TRBJ2-7, the V gene TRBV20-1, with D possibly being TRBD1 (6 bases). Trimming took off 3 bases at V and 2 bases at J, with 11 bases between the two ends. The germline V gene has CDR1 DFQATT and CDR2 SNEGSKA (reference sequence). This CDR3 spans 13 amino acids. CDR3 sequence (DNA): TGCAGTGCTAGGGGCAGGGGTACCTACGAGCAGTACTTC. Encoded protein: CSARGRGTYEQYF.

This clonotype was found many times. The chain joins TRBV27 to TRBJ2-7, with TRBD1 matching 7 bases. CDR1 and CDR2 (germline): MNHEY, SMNVEV (reference sequence). The CDR3 loop spans 17 amino acids. Unmatched junction bases numbered 12, after V lost 2 bases and J lost 2 bases. CDR3 sequence (DNA): TGTGCCAGCAGTTTAGCTGACCCGACAGGGTCTACCTACGAGCAGTACTTC. Amino acid sequence: CASSLADPTGSTYEQYF.

This clonotype turned up a few times. This sequence may be a read error, since a much larger clone differs from it by one base. V is TRBV28 and J is TRBJ2-7; D not certain. V lost 8 bases, J lost 2 bases, and 13 bases lay in between. CDR1 MDHEN and CDR2 SYDVKM come from the germline V gene. This CDR3 is built from 13 residues. The CDR3 nucleotides are TGTGCCAGCTACTCTAGTCGGCCCTACGAGCAGTACTTC. It encodes CASYSSRPYEQYF.

This sequence joins TRBV7-9 and TRBJ1-5; D might be TRBD1 (5 bases). Per germline, CDR1 SEHNR and CDR2 FQNEAQ (reference sequence). V was clipped by 3 bases and J by 3 bases, with 9 bases between them. CDR3 size: 14 residues. The CDR3 coding sequence is TGTGCCAGCAGCTTGGGGGGGTTCAATCAGCCCCAGCATTTT. This encodes CASSLGGFNQPQHF.

This clonotype was observed at least ten times. The chain uses TRBV3-1 and TRBJ1-2; TRBD1 might be the D (5 bases). The CDR3 loop spans 14 amino acids. Trimming left V 4 bases short and J 7 bases short, with 16 bases between. Per the germline V gene, CDR1 is LGHDT and CDR2 is YNNKEL (reference sequence). CDR3: CASSPTSQGSGYTF. CDR3 nucleotides: TGTGCCAGCAGCCCTACCAGCCAGGGCAGTGGCTACACCTTC.

This clonotype has more than one count but fewer than ten. The rearrangement joins TRBV5-1 to TRBJ2-1, with TRBD2 matching over 10 bases. V gave up 7 bases and J gave up 7 bases; unmatched junction bases: 8. CDR1 is SGHRS and CDR2 is YFSETQ in the germline V gene. The CDR3 extends over 14 amino acids. DNA for the CDR3: TGCGCCAGCCACCGGGGGACTAGCGATAATGAGCAGTTCTTC. Translating gives CASHRGTSDNEQFF.

At least ten counts were recorded for this clonotype. This sequence joins TRBV7-2 and TRBJ1-2, with a possible D match to TRBD1 (6 bases). V was pared by 8 bases and J by 8 bases, with 12 bases between. This CDR3 is 11 amino acids long. CDR1 is SGHTA and CDR2 is FQGNSA in the germline V gene. The CDR3 bases are TGTGCCAGCGACACAGGGCGGGGCTACACCTTC. It translates to CASDTGRGYTF.

This chain uses TRBV19 with TRBJ2-6, with D possibly matching TRBD2 (6 bases). CDR3 length: 15 amino acids. Per the germline V gene, CDR1 is LNHDA and CDR2 is SQIVND (reference sequence). The V gene lost 5 bases and the J gene lost 2 bases, with 10 bases spanning the gap. The CDR3: CASSRLDAGANVLTF. CDR3 DNA: TGTGCCAGTAGTCGACTAGACGCTGGGGCCAACGTCCTGACTTTC. The full variable domain, its missing parts supplied by reference TRBV19 and TRBJ2-6, is DGGITQSPKYLFRKEGQNVTLSCEQNLNHDAMYWYRQDPGQGLRLIYYSQIVNDFQKGDIAEGYSVSREKKESFPLTVTSAQKNPTAFYLCASSRLDAGANVLTFGAGSRLTVL.

V is TRBV4-1 and J is TRBJ2-7; 7 bases agree with TRBD2. The CDR3 runs to 16 residues. After removal of 4 bases from V and 2 bases from J, the junction contained 11 bases not matched to a gene. Per the germline V gene, CDR1 is MGHRA and CDR2 is YSYEKL. CDR3: CASSLDYERGTYEQYF. DNA of the CDR3: TGCGCCAGCAGCCTCGACTACGAGCGGGGCACCTACGAGCAGTACTTC.

This clonotype was observed many times. The rearrangement joins TRBV10-2 to TRBJ1-5, with D uncertain. CDR1 and CDR2 from the germline V gene are WSHSY and SAAADI. The CDR3 sequence is 14 residues long. V was clipped by 0 bases and J by 7 bases, with 10 bases between them. The CDR3 reads CASSESERRQPQHF. For the CDR3, the DNA is TGCGCCAGCAGTGAGTCGGAGCGGAGGCAGCCCCAGCATTTT.

This clonotype was detected ten times or more. This rearrangement joins TRBV6-1 to TRBJ2-2; 8 bases align to TRBD1. This CDR3 has 15 residues. V lost 2 bases to trimming and J lost 3 bases; unmatched junction nucleotides: 2. CDR1 and CDR2 (germline): MNHNS, SASEGT. CDR3 nucleotides: TGTGCCAGCAGTGAACGGACAGGGTACACCGGGGAGCTGTTTTTT. This translates into CASSERTGYTGELFF.

This chain joins TRBV6-1 and TRBJ2-1; D gene uncertain. Germline CDR1 reads MNHNS; CDR2 reads SASEGT. The CDR3 covers 15 residues. The ends were cut back, 2 bases at V and 6 bases at J, with 14 bases in the middle. The DNA for the CDR3 is TGTGCCAGCAGTGAACCCCGGAGCGCCTCCAATGAGCAGTTCTTC. Translated, it gives CASSEPRSASNEQFF.